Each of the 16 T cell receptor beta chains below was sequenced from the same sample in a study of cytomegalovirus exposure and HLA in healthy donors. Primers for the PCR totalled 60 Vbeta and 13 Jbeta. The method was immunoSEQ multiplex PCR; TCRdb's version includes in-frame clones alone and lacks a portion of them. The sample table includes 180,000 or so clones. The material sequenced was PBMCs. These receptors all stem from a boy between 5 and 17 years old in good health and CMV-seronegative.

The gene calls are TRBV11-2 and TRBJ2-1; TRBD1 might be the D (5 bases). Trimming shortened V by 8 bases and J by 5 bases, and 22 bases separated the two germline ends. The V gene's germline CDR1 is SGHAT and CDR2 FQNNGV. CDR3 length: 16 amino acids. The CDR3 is CASAPIGQGRNNEQFF. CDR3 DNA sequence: TGTGCCAGCGCTCCGATAGGGCAGGGTCGGAACAATGAGCAGTTCTTC.

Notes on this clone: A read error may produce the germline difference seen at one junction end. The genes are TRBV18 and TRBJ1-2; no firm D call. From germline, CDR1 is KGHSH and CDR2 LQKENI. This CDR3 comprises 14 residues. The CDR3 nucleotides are TGTGCCGGCTCACCACCCTCTGCTAGCTATGGCTACACCTTC. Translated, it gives CAGSPPSASYGYTF. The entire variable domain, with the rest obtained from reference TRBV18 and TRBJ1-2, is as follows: NAGVMQNPRHLVRRRGQEARLRCSPMKGHSHVYWYRQLPEEGLKFMVYLQKENIIDESGMPKERFSAEFPKEGPSILRIQQVVRGDSAAYFCAGSPPSASYGYTFGSGTRLTVV.

The CDR3 loop is CASSPEGAYQETQYF. The CDR3 DNA follows: TGTGCCAGCAGCCCAGAGGGGGCCTACCAAGAGACCCAGTACTTC. The chain is built from TRBV7-9 and TRBJ2-5; 7 bases map to TRBD1. In germline, CDR1 is SEHNR, CDR2 FQNEAQ (reference sequence). This CDR3 is built from 15 residues. V shed 5 bases, J shed 0 bases, and the junction held 6 bases outside the gene matches. The variable domain in full, with the rest retrieved from reference TRBV7-9 and TRBJ2-5, is DTGVSQNPRHKITKRGQNVTFRCDPISEHNRLYWYRQTLGQGPEFLTYFQNEAQLEKSRLLSDRFSAERPKGSFSTLEIQRTEQGDSAMYLCASSPEGAYQETQYFGPGTRLLVL.

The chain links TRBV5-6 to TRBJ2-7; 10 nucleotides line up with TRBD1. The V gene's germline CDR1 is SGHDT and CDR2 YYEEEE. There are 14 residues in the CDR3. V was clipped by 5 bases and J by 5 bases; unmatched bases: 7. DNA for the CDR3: TGTGCCAGCAGTTCCGGGACAGGGGACCACGAGCAGTACTTC. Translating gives CASSSGTGDHEQYF.

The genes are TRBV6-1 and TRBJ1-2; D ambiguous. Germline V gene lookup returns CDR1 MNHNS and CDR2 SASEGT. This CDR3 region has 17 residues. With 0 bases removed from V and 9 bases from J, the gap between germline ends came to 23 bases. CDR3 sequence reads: CASSEALQDRPTTRYTF. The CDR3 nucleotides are TGTGCCAGCAGTGAAGCGTTGCAGGATAGGCCGACGACACGCTACACCTTC.

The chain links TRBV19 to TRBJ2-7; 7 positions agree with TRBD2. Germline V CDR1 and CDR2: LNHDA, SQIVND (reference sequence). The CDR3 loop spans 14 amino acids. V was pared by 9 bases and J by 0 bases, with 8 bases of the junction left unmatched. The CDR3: CASRPLAASYEQYF. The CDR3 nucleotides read TGTGCCAGCCGCCCGCTAGCGGCCTCCTACGAGCAGTACTTC.

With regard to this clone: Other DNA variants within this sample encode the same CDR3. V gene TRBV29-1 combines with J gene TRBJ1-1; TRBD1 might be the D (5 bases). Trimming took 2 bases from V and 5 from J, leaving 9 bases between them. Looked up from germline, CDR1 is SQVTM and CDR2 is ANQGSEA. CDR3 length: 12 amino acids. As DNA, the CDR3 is TGCAGCGTTGAACAGGGTTGGACTGAAGCTTTCTTT. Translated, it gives CSVEQGWTEAFF.

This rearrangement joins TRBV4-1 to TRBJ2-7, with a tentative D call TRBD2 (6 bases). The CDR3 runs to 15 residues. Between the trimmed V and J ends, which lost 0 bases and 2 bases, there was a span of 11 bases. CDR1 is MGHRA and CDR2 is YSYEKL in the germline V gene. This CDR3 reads CASSQDPPGAYEQYF. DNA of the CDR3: TGCGCCAGCAGCCAAGATCCCCCGGGGGCCTACGAGCAGTACTTC.

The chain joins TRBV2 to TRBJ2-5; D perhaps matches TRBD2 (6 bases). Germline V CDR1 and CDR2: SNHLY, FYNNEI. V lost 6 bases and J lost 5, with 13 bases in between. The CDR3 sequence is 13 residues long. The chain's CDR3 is CASRSTGVETQYF. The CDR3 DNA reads TGTGCCAGCAGATCCACGGGGGTGGAGACCCAGTACTTC. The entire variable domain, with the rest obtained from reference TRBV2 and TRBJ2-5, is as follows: EPEVTQTPSHQVTQMGQEVILRCVPISNHLYFYWYRQILGQKVEFLVSFYNNEISEKSEIFDDQFSVERPDGSNFTLKIRSTKLEDSAMYFCASRSTGVETQYFGPGTRLLVL.

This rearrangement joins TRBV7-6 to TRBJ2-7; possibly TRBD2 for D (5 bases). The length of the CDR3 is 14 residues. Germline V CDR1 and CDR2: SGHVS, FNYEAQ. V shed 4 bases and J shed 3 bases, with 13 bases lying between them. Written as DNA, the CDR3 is TGTGCCAGCAGCTCCGGACTTAAATTCTACGAGCAGTACTTC. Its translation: CASSSGLKFYEQYF.

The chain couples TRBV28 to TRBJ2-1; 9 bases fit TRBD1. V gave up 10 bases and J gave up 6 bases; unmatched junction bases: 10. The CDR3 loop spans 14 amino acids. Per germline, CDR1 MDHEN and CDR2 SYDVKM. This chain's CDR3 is CAIDPGQGFNEQFF. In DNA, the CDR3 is TGTGCCATCGACCCGGGACAGGGCTTCAATGAGCAGTTCTTC.

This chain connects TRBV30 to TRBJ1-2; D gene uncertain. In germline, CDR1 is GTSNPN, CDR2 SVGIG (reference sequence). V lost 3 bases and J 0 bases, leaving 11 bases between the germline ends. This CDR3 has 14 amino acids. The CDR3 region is CAWRHAGANYGYTF. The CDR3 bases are TGTGCCTGGAGGCACGCAGGCGCTAACTATGGCTACACCTTC.

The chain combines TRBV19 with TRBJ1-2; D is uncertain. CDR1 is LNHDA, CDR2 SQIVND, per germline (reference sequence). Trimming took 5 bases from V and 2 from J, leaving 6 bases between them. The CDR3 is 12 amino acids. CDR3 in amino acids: CASSAMNYGYTF. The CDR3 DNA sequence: TGTGCCAGTAGTGCGATGAACTATGGCTACACCTTC.

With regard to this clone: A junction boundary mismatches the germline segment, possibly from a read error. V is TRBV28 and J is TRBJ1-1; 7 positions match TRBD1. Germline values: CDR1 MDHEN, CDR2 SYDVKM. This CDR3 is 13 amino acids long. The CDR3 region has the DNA TGTGCCAGCAGTATGACAGGGCGACCTGAGGCTTTCTTT. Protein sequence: CASSMTGRPEAFF.

The CDR3 DNA follows: TGTGCCAGCAGCCTAGACTTTAGCCCGAACACTGAAGCTTTCTTT. Encoded protein: CASSLDFSPNTEAFF. The chain recombines TRBV5-6 with TRBJ1-1; D gene unclear. CDR3 length equals 15 residues. The germline CDR1 and CDR2 sequences are SGHDT and YYEEEE. Trimming left V 4 bases short and J 1 base short, with 14 bases between.

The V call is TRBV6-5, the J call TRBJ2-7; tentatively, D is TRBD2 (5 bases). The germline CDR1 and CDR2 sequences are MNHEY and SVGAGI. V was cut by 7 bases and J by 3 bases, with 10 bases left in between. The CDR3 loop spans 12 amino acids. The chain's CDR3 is CASKRAGYEQYF. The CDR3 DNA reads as TGTGCCAGCAAGCGTGCGGGCTACGAGCAGTACTTC.